In its sample, the clone carrying this T cell receptor beta chain was seen many times. Its antigen is unidentified. V gave up 2 bases and J gave up 1 base, with 5 bases separating them. The CDR3 sequence is 13 residues long. Germline CDR1 reads LGHDT; CDR2 reads YNNKEL (reference sequence). The data stem from a study of identical twins. Study-wide findings and caveats: The degree of excess twin sharing was weaker in beta out-of-frame sequences. Conclusions leaned on cross-sectional statistical analysis and did not track the same donors over time.

TCRdb reprocessed the 5' RACE reads with MiXCR, giving one entry per CDR3 protein. The sample shows 750,000 to 950,000 distinct CDR3 sequences, about 12% of them seen only once. The same sample was also studied in work on yellow fever vaccine responses in identical twins. As reported in that work: Reportedly, the T cell response mounted by twins to vaccine seemed partly convergent, partly personalized.

This TCR derives from a woman younger than 30 in good health. The chain recombines TRBV3-1 with TRBJ1-1; no clear D. Sequencing was carried out using PBMCs. DNA for the CDR3: TGTGCCAGCAGCCAACGGACGAACACTGAAGCTTTCTTT. As protein: CASSQRTNTEAFF.